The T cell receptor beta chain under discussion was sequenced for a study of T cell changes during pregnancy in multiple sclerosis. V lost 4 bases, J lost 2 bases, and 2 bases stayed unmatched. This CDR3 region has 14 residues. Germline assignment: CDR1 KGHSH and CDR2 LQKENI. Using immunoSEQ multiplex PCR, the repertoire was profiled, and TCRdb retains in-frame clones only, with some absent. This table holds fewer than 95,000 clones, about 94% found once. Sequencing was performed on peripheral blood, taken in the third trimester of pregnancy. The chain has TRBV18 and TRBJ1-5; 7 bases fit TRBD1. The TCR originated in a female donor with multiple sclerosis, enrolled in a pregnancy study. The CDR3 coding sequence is TGTGCCAGCTCACACGACAGGGGCAATCAGCCCCAGCATTTT. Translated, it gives CASSHDRGNQPQHF.